One T cell receptor beta chain is described in this entry. Its specificity is not known. Repertoires were generated with immunoSEQ multiplex PCR, while TCRdb's copy carries only in-frame clones and drops some. The sample has hundreds of thousands of clones; about 90% are singletons. J was trimmed by 5 bases and V by 1 base; bases with no gene match: 5. CDR3 length equals 14 residues. The germline V gene has CDR1 SQVTM and CDR2 ANQGSEA. The sample comes from a study of shared clonotypes between healthy human individuals. Whole-study findings and limits: Naive CD4 clonotypes overlapped across a few donors at about 5.3%.

Naive CD8 populations comprised CD45RO-negative cells positively selected for CCR7, excluding terminally differentiated effector memory CD45RA+ cells. This TCR was sampled from a man younger than 45 in good health. This chain uses TRBV29-1 with TRBJ1-2; the match to TRBD1 covers 9 bases. The sample was naive CD8+ T cells sorted from blood. The CDR3: CSVEGIGTGYGYTF. In DNA, the CDR3 is TGCAGCGTTGAAGGAATCGGGACAGGGTATGGCTACACCTTC.